This T cell receptor (beta chain) comes out of a study of PD-L1 blockade in urothelial cancer. Sequenced by immunoSEQ multiplex PCR; TCRdb stores in-frame clones only, minus some. The sample consists of around 40,000 clones, around 80% of them appearing once. Described time point: peripheral blood 6 weeks after treatment start. This clone appeared a few times. Antigen: not known. Overall study findings and caveats: Larger 3-week expansion of tumor-associated blood clones was seen in durable-benefit patients.

V was cut by 2 bases and J by 0 bases, with 4 bases left in between. Germline CDR1 is LGHNA and CDR2 is YSLEER. The CDR3 sequence is 13 residues long. This clonotype originated in a man between 60 and 70 years old with urothelial cancer. The rearrangement links TRBV4-3 to TRBJ1-1; no clear D. This material consisted of PBMCs, taken around atezolizumab (anti-PD-L1) treatment. CDR3 in amino acids: CASSQQMNTEAFF. The CDR3 nucleotides read TGCGCCAGCAGCCAACAGATGAACACTGAAGCTTTCTTT.